A single sample gave rise to the 22 T cell receptor beta chains below, sequenced in a study of early T cells in non-severe SARS-CoV-2 infection listed by TCRdb under 2021. The method behind the library was 5' RACE. The instrument was a NextSeq 500. The raw public reads went through TCRdb reprocessing: fastp at Q25, MiXCR clone calling, in-frame beta chains kept. Every entry covers one CDR3 protein and lists the most common genes and DNA from its rows. The sample records 75,000 to 100,000 distinct CDR3 sequences, around 14% of which are singletons. 6.5% to 9% of the sample belongs to the ten largest clones. The sample consisted of whole blood. These TCRs come from an adult who was a healthcare worker with PCR-confirmed SARS-CoV-2 infection or an uninfected control (not recorded which).

Only a few counts were recorded for this clonotype. Sequence at one end of the junction differs from germline and may be a read error. V is TRBV14 and J is TRBJ1-1; D might be TRBD1 (5 bases). The CDR3 is made up of 14 amino acids. The germline CDR1 and CDR2 sequences are SGHDN and FVKESK. The CDR3 here is CASSQDRGPASRLF. CDR3 DNA sequence: TGTGCCAGCAGCCAAGATCGGGGACCCGCTTCGAGGCTCTTT.

The chain employs TRBV3-1 and TRBJ1-6; unclear D gene. The germline V gene encodes CDR1 LGHDT and CDR2 YNNKEL (reference sequence). With 7 bases removed from V and 4 bases from J, the gap between germline ends came to 11 bases. This CDR3 region has 14 residues. The CDR3 sequence is CASNQGPYNSPLHF. The CDR3 DNA reads TGTGCCAGCAATCAAGGACCGTATAATTCACCCCTCCACTTT.

This chain joins TRBV7-2 and TRBJ2-2, with a possible D match to TRBD2 (5 bases). The CDR3 totals 13 residues. V was cut by 2 bases and J by 9 bases, with 10 bases left in between. The germline CDR1 and CDR2 sequences are SGHTA and FQGNSA. CDR3 in DNA: TGTGCCAGCAGCTTATCCGGGAATCGGGAGCTGTTTTTT. Amino acids: CASSLSGNRELFF.

This chain uses TRBV6-1 with TRBJ2-4; the match to TRBD1 covers 9 bases. The CDR3 length is 13 residues. Trimming cost V 4 bases and J 11 bases; bases outside gene matches: 6. Germline V gene sequence: CDR1 MNHNS, CDR2 SASEGT. CDR3 sequence: CASSGGQGGFQYF. The CDR3 nucleotides are TGTGCCAGCAGTGGGGGACAGGGCGGCTTTCAGTACTTC.

The V and J genes are TRBV4-1 and TRBJ1-6; a weak D match, TRBD1 (5 bases). V was clipped by 4 bases and J by 5 bases, with 15 bases between them. The CDR3 length is 16 residues. The V gene's germline CDR1 is MGHRA and CDR2 YSYEKL. The CDR3 region is CASSPEIGGDNSPLHF. CDR3 nucleotides: TGCGCCAGCAGCCCCGAGATCGGGGGAGATAATTCACCCCTCCACTTT.

This clonotype was recorded a few times. The J gene is TRBJ2-1, the V gene TRBV12-5, with D tentatively TRBD2 (5 bases). V lost 5 bases and J lost 4, with 12 bases in between. CDR3 length: 14 residues. Looked up from germline, CDR1 is LGHNT and CDR2 is FRNRAP. CDR3 amino acids: CASGLGEGYNEQFF. The CDR3 nucleotides are TGTGCTAGTGGTCTGGGAGAGGGTTACAATGAGCAGTTCTTC.

The chain uses TRBV2 and TRBJ1-2; D uncertain. V lost 8 bases to trimming and J lost 6 bases, with 10 bases between them. The CDR3 covers 11 residues. In germline, CDR1 is SNHLY, CDR2 FYNNEI. The chain's CDR3 is CASYKYDGYTF. The DNA for the CDR3 is TGTGCCAGCTACAAGTATGATGGCTACACCTTC.

This clonotype was counted between two and nine times. V and J are TRBV29-1 and TRBJ2-2, with 9 positions matching TRBD2. Unmatched junction bases numbered 4, after V lost 5 bases and J lost 3 bases. Per the germline V gene, CDR1 is SQVTM and CDR2 is ANQGSEA. The CDR3 loop spans 14 amino acids. The CDR3 region has the DNA TGCAGCGTTCAAGCGGGAGGCTACACCGGGGAGCTGTTTTTT. Protein sequence: CSVQAGGYTGELFF.

This clonotype was observed a few times. In DNA form, the CDR3 reads TGCAGCGTTGTTTGGGCAGAACAAGAGACCCAGTACTTC. It codes for CSVVWAEQETQYF. The chain is built from TRBV29-1 and TRBJ2-5; D gene ambiguous. The germline V gene has CDR1 SQVTM and CDR2 ANQGSEA. V was shortened by 4 bases and J by 2 bases, with 11 bases between the two germline ends. The CDR3 extends over 13 amino acids.

The V call is TRBV20-1, the J call TRBJ2-7, with 9 bases that match TRBD1. The CDR3 has 12 amino acids. Germline assignment: CDR1 DFQATT and CDR2 SNEGSKA (reference sequence). Unmatched junction bases numbered 2, after V lost 6 bases and J lost 2 bases. The DNA of the CDR3 is TGCAGTGCGAGACAGGGGGCCTACGAGCAGTACTTC. Its translation: CSARQGAYEQYF.

The sample holds a few counts of this clonotype. The chain links TRBV2 to TRBJ2-3; TRBD2 is a possible D gene (7 bases). The CDR3 consists of 16 residues. Germline CDR1 is SNHLY and CDR2 is FYNNEI. V was shortened by 4 bases and J by 0 bases, with 14 bases between the two germline ends. The CDR3 DNA reads TGTGCCAGCAGTGTTCAGGGGAGGGCGAGCACAGATACGCAGTATTTT. Translating it yields CASSVQGRASTDTQYF.

This chain links TRBV29-1 with TRBJ2-1; D is possibly TRBD2 (6 bases). The CDR3 is 14 residues long. V was trimmed by 1 base and J by 3 bases, leaving 10 bases between them. Germline V gene sequence: CDR1 SQVTM, CDR2 ANQGSEA. The CDR3 bases are TGCAGCGTTGAAGGTAGCGGAGACTACAATGAGCAGTTCTTC. Translated, it gives CSVEGSGDYNEQFF.

At least ten counts were recorded for this clonotype. The chain employs TRBV29-1 and TRBJ2-1, with 9 bases fitting TRBD2. Germline V gene data show CDR1 as SQVTM and CDR2 as ANQGSEA. Trimming cost V 3 bases and J 9 bases; bases outside gene matches: 9. This CDR3 is built from 14 residues. The CDR3 sequence: CSVETSGLRSEQFF. The CDR3 coding sequence is TGCAGCGTTGAGACTAGCGGACTGCGGAGTGAGCAGTTCTTC.

This clonotype appeared a few times. CDR3 coding DNA: TGCAGCGTTAGAGGAACACTGGCAGGGGATGACGAGCAGTACTTC. It specifies CSVRGTLAGDDEQYF. This rearrangement joins TRBV29-1 to TRBJ2-7, with TRBD1 as a possible D gene (6 bases). From germline, CDR1 is SQVTM and CDR2 ANQGSEA. The CDR3 loop spans 15 amino acids. Trimming took 5 bases from V and 5 from J, leaving 22 bases between them.

This chain links TRBV7-9 with TRBJ2-2; D is unclear. This CDR3 spans 14 amino acids. The germline gives CDR1 SEHNR, CDR2 FQNEAQ (reference sequence). V shed 6 bases and J shed 1 base, with 9 bases lying between them. The CDR3 loop is CASRVGRNTGELFF. CDR3 DNA: TGTGCCAGCAGGGTCGGAAGGAACACCGGGGAGCTGTTTTTT.

The chain couples TRBV6-1 to TRBJ2-3, with D possibly being TRBD2 (5 bases). The length of the CDR3 is 14 residues. Deletions cut 7 bases from V and 0 bases from J, with 11 bases between. Per germline, CDR1 MNHNS and CDR2 SASEGT. CDR3 bases: TGTGCCAGCAACCAGCGGAGTAGCACAGATACGCAGTATTTT. As protein: CASNQRSSTDTQYF.

This CDR3 is CASSSPGGWETQYF. The CDR3 DNA sequence: TGTGCCAGCAGCTCCCCAGGGGGCTGGGAGACCCAGTACTTC. This chain uses TRBV7-7 with TRBJ2-5; the match to TRBD1 covers 8 bases. Unmatched junction bases numbered 6, after V lost 4 bases and J lost 5 bases. The CDR3 consists of 14 residues. The V gene's germline CDR1 is SSHAT and CDR2 FNYEAQ (reference sequence).

The chain uses TRBV18 and TRBJ1-6, with D unresolved. Per germline, CDR1 KGHSH and CDR2 LQKENI. The CDR3 is 15 amino acids. The germline V and J ends were trimmed by 4 bases and 6 bases, with 13 bases remaining between them. The CDR3 spells CASSQETTVNSPLHF. In nucleotides, the CDR3 is TGTGCCAGCTCACAAGAGACAACGGTTAATTCACCCCTCCACTTT.

This clonotype showed up just a few times. The V gene is TRBV20-1, the J gene TRBJ1-1; 9 positions match TRBD1. CDR3 length: 17 amino acids. Germline assignment: CDR1 DFQATT and CDR2 SNEGSKA (reference sequence). V was pared by 3 bases and J by 1 base, with 12 bases of the junction left unmatched. The CDR3 sequence: CSASRGLGTGKNTEAFF. The CDR3 DNA follows: TGCAGTGCTAGTCGAGGGCTTGGGACAGGGAAGAACACTGAAGCTTTCTTT.

This clonotype came up a few times. This chain connects TRBV6-6 to TRBJ2-7, with 7 bases fitting TRBD2. Germline lookup yields CDR1 MNHNY and CDR2 SVGAGI (reference sequence). This CDR3 contains 15 residues. Trimming removed 6 bases from V and 2 bases from J; junction bases left unmatched: 10. The CDR3 sequence is CASSPLAGAAYEQYF. Here the CDR3 DNA reads TGTGCCAGCAGCCCCCTGGCGGGAGCCGCCTACGAGCAGTACTTC.

CDR3 nucleotides: TGTGCCAGCAGTGGTCAAGCGGGGAGCGCGTACGAGCAGTACTTC. This codes for CASSGQAGSAYEQYF. The chain joins TRBV2 to TRBJ2-7, with 7 bases that match TRBD2. The germline V gene encodes CDR1 SNHLY and CDR2 FYNNEI. V dropped 4 bases and J dropped 4; count of bases not matched to a gene: 10. This CDR3 spans 15 amino acids.

This clonotype turned up a few times. The chain carries TRBV7-9 and TRBJ2-7; TRBD2 matches 11 bases. Germline V gene lookup returns CDR1 SEHNR and CDR2 FQNEAQ (reference sequence). Germline trimming cut 4 bases from V and 4 bases from J; bases unmatched to any gene: 9. The CDR3 is made up of 16 amino acids. The CDR3 protein is CASSSLRLAGRYEQYF. The CDR3, as DNA: TGTGCCAGCAGCTCCCTTAGACTAGCGGGAAGGTACGAGCAGTACTTC. Based on the CDR3 plus reference TRBV7-9 and TRBJ2-7, the full variable domain is DTGVSQNPRHKITKRGQNVTFRCDPISEHNRLYWYRQTLGQGPEFLTYFQNEAQLEKSRLLSDRFSAERPKGSFSTLEIQRTEQGDSAMYLCASSSLRLAGRYEQYFGPGTRLTVT.